The 32 T cell receptor beta chains listed next were all sequenced from one sample in a study of OX40 agonist ivuxolimab in advanced cancers. Sequenced by immunoSEQ multiplex PCR; TCRdb stores in-frame clones only, minus some. Of approximately 78,000 clones in the sample, 86% are singletons; the top ten hold 6.9%. The specimen was CD4+ or CD8+ T cells sorted from blood, collected in a trial of the OX40 agonist ivuxolimab. These receptors were taken from an adult with an advanced solid tumor such as melanoma, head and neck, liver or kidney cancer.

This sequence joins TRBV4-1 and TRBJ1-5; D is unclear. V lost 0 bases and J lost 5, with 11 bases in between. CDR1 is MGHRA, CDR2 YSYEKL, per germline. The CDR3 spans 15 residues. The CDR3 region is CASSQEGREDQPQHF. Here the CDR3 DNA reads TGCGCCAGCAGCCAAGAAGGAAGAGAAGATCAGCCCCAGCATTTT.

The chain is built from TRBV6-6 and TRBJ1-1; no clear D gene. There are 14 residues in the CDR3. Germline lookup yields CDR1 MNHNY and CDR2 SVGAGI (reference sequence). Trimming removed 0 bases at V and 8 bases at J, with 13 bases between. In nucleotides, the CDR3 is TGTGCCAGCAGTTACTCTGGTGGGGAGCTGGAAGCTTTCTTT. It translates to CASSYSGGELEAFF.

The chain employs TRBV9 and TRBJ2-1; 16 nucleotides agree with TRBD2. Germline V gives CDR1 SGDLS, CDR2 YYNGEE. The CDR3 is made up of 16 amino acids. The ends lost 3 bases at V and 9 bases at J; junction bases unmatched: 6. The CDR3 loop is CASSAGLAGGQSEQFF. CDR3 nucleotides: TGTGCCAGCAGCGCGGGACTAGCGGGGGGGCAGAGTGAGCAGTTCTTC.

The rearrangement uses TRBV2 and TRBJ1-1, with TRBD1 matching over 11 bases. This CDR3 contains 15 residues. Trimming cost V 2 bases and J 7 bases; bases outside gene matches: 6. CDR1 SNHLY and CDR2 FYNNEI come from the germline V gene. This CDR3 is CASSESRTGGYEAFF. The CDR3 coding sequence is TGTGCCAGCAGTGAATCGCGGACAGGGGGCTATGAAGCTTTCTTT.

The V and J genes are TRBV7-2 and TRBJ2-5; D is uncertain. CDR1 is SGHTA and CDR2 is FQGNSA in the germline V gene. The CDR3 length is 12 residues. Trimming took off 3 bases at V and 5 bases at J, with 7 bases between the two ends. Here the CDR3 DNA reads TGTGCCAGCAGCTTTTCTCGGGAGACCCAGTACTTC. It specifies CASSFSRETQYF.

This clone came up a few times. V is TRBV5-1 and J is TRBJ1-2, with D hard to call. CDR1 and CDR2 from the germline V gene are SGHRS and YFSETQ. The germline V and J ends were trimmed by 0 bases and 3 bases, with 12 bases remaining between them. The CDR3 extends over 15 amino acids. The CDR3 DNA reads as TGCGCCAGCAGCTTGGGGCGGTGGCCCTACTATGGCTACACCTTC. It translates to CASSLGRWPYYGYTF.

This clone was seen a single time. The chain uses TRBV5-1 and TRBJ2-3; 8 positions agree with TRBD1. CDR3 length equals 18 residues. V lost 4 bases and J lost 1; bases outside the gene matches: 14. Per the germline V gene, CDR1 is SGHRS and CDR2 is YFSETQ. As DNA, the CDR3 is TGCGCCAGCAGCCTGCTGACAGGGGTAAGAGGGGGCACAGATACGCAGTATTTT. Translation: CASSLLTGVRGGTDTQYF.

In this sample, this clone turned up a few times. The rearrangement uses TRBV7-6 and TRBJ2-1; D possibly corresponds to TRBD2 (8 bases). Trimming stripped 5 bases from V and 2 bases from J, with 19 bases between. Germline V gene lookup returns CDR1 SGHVS and CDR2 FNYEAQ. The CDR3 consists of 17 residues. CDR3 sequence reads: CASSEGGGLATYNEQFF. The CDR3 region has the DNA TGTGCCAGCAGCGAAGGGGGCGGACTAGCCACCTACAATGAGCAGTTCTTC.

This chain links TRBV7-9 with TRBJ2-7; possible D gene TRBD2, 6 bases. This CDR3 region has 13 residues. Trimming took off 5 bases at V and 3 bases at J, with 11 bases between the two ends. Germline V gene sequence: CDR1 SEHNR, CDR2 FQNEAQ (reference sequence). The CDR3 nucleotides read TGTGCCAGCAGCGGAGGGGAGTACTACGAGCAGTACTTC. This gives the protein CASSGGEYYEQYF.

The chain uses TRBV30 and TRBJ1-6, with D hard to call. This CDR3 spans 12 amino acids. Trimming left V 2 bases short and J 10 bases short, with 9 bases between. CDR1 is GTSNPN and CDR2 is SVGIG in the germline V gene (reference sequence). Here the CDR3 reads CAWSPLTSPLHF. DNA for the CDR3: TGTGCCTGGAGTCCACTCACGTCACCCCTCCACTTT.

V gene TRBV6-1 combines with J gene TRBJ1-4; no definite D call. V was clipped by 6 bases and J by 2 bases, with 7 bases between them. Germline CDR1 and CDR2: MNHNS and SASEGT. This CDR3 is built from 13 residues. CDR3 sequence (DNA): TGTGCCAGCAGAAAGTCGACTAATGAAAAACTGTTTTTT. It specifies CASRKSTNEKLFF.

This clone showed up just once. The V call is TRBV18, the J call TRBJ2-4; 8 bases align to TRBD1. Per the germline V gene, CDR1 is KGHSH and CDR2 is LQKENI. The length of the CDR3 is 14 residues. V gave up 3 bases and J gave up 6 bases; unmatched junction bases: 4. The CDR3 loop is CASSPSDRGNIQYF. The CDR3 DNA sequence: TGTGCCAGCTCACCGAGTGACAGGGGAAACATTCAGTACTTC.

This rearrangement joins TRBV7-9 to TRBJ2-1; D not certain. Germline V gene lookup returns CDR1 SEHNR and CDR2 FQNEAQ (reference sequence). Trimming removed 5 bases at V and 15 bases at J, with 14 bases between. The CDR3 has 11 amino acids. CDR3 sequence reads: CASSQTSSAFF. For the CDR3, the DNA is TGTGCCAGCAGCCAAACTTCCAGCGCGTTCTTC.

This clone has only a few counts. This rearrangement joins TRBV27 to TRBJ1-5; D is unresolved. Trimming removed 0 bases from V and 7 bases from J, with 7 bases in between. Germline assignment: CDR1 MNHEY and CDR2 SMNVEV (reference sequence). The CDR3 loop spans 13 amino acids. The CDR3 here is CASSLSRLQPQHF. The DNA for the CDR3 is TGTGCCAGCAGTTTATCTCGGTTGCAGCCCCAGCATTTT.

This sequence joins TRBV5-1 and TRBJ2-1, with D possibly matching TRBD2 (6 bases). Per germline, CDR1 SGHRS and CDR2 YFSETQ. The V and J ends lost 1 base and 1 base respectively, with 9 bases between them. The CDR3 covers 15 residues. CDR3 bases: TGCGCCAGCAGCTTGACACTAGCATCCTACAATGAGCAGTTCTTC. Its translation is CASSLTLASYNEQFF.

This chain uses TRBV9 with TRBJ1-2, with D possibly matching TRBD1 (6 bases). The CDR3 contains 17 residues. The germline V and J ends were trimmed by 0 bases and 4 bases, with 19 bases remaining between them. Per the germline V gene, CDR1 is SGDLS and CDR2 is YYNGEE. CDR3 loop: CASSVDPQGRGSYGYTF. The CDR3 DNA follows: TGTGCCAGCAGCGTAGATCCACAGGGAAGGGGCTCCTATGGCTACACCTTC.

The chain links TRBV2 to TRBJ1-2; D gene unclear. Germline V CDR1 and CDR2: SNHLY, FYNNEI. V was trimmed by 6 bases and J by 4 bases, leaving 12 bases between them. There are 13 residues in the CDR3. The CDR3 bases are TGTGCCAGCAGATTCACAAGCTCCTATGGCTACACCTTC. Translating it yields CASRFTSSYGYTF.

V and J are TRBV6-6 and TRBJ1-4; D is unclear. V was shortened by 8 bases and J by 3 bases, with 7 bases between the two germline ends. The CDR3 is 12 amino acids. Germline values: CDR1 MNHNY, CDR2 SVGAGI (reference sequence). The CDR3 loop reads CASQRANEKLFF. The DNA of the CDR3 is TGTGCCAGCCAGAGGGCTAATGAAAAACTGTTTTTT.

V and J are TRBV6-5 and TRBJ1-1; D is unresolved. Between the trimmed V and J ends, which lost 4 bases and 4 bases, there was a span of 16 bases. The CDR3 loop spans 15 amino acids. Germline CDR1 reads MNHEY; CDR2 reads SVGAGI. CDR3 residues: CASSWNTRDGTEAFF. The CDR3 DNA reads as TGTGCCAGCAGTTGGAACACAAGAGACGGCACTGAAGCTTTCTTT.

This clone was seen a few times. CDR3 in DNA: TGTGCCAGCAGTTCGACAGGTTTCTATGGCTACACCTTC. This gives the protein CASSSTGFYGYTF. The chain links TRBV2 to TRBJ1-2, with a tentative D call TRBD1 (6 bases). Trimming shortened V by 5 bases and J by 4 bases, and 11 bases separated the two germline ends. The CDR3 runs to 13 residues. Looked up from germline, CDR1 is SNHLY and CDR2 is FYNNEI.

This chain links TRBV4-1 with TRBJ2-3; 9 bases match TRBD2. The CDR3 length is 14 residues. Germline V gene lookup returns CDR1 MGHRA and CDR2 YSYEKL. V lost 5 bases to trimming and J lost 5 bases; unmatched junction nucleotides: 5. The CDR3 here is CASSNGLAIDTQYF. For the CDR3, the DNA is TGCGCCAGCAGCAACGGACTAGCGATAGATACGCAGTATTTT.

The chain carries TRBV5-5 and TRBJ2-7, with a weak D call TRBD2 (6 bases). The germline V and J ends were trimmed by 3 bases and 4 bases, with 20 bases remaining between them. Germline V gives CDR1 SGHKS, CDR2 YYEKEE (reference sequence). This CDR3 is 16 amino acids long. The CDR3 DNA reads as TGTGCCAGCAGCTCACACGCCGGGACTCTCCCTTACGAGCAGTACTTC. Its protein product is CASSSHAGTLPYEQYF.

The J gene is TRBJ2-7, the V gene TRBV7-9; D is undetermined. Trimming pared 3 bases from V and 6 bases from J, leaving 12 bases between. Germline V CDR1 and CDR2: SEHNR, FQNEAQ (reference sequence). This CDR3 is built from 13 residues. The CDR3 spells CASSFRQASEQYF. Here the CDR3 DNA reads TGTGCCAGCAGCTTCCGTCAGGCTAGCGAGCAGTACTTC.

This chain uses TRBV5-1 with TRBJ2-2; D call uncertain. The CDR3 is 15 residues long. Germline CDR1 reads SGHRS; CDR2 reads YFSETQ. Trimming took 4 bases from V and 4 from J, leaving 14 bases between them. CDR3 DNA sequence: TGCGCCAGCAGCCCAGGACCCCAAGCCACCGGGGAGCTGTTTTTT. Translating it yields CASSPGPQATGELFF.

The genes are TRBV6-1 and TRBJ1-1, with a weak D call TRBD1 (5 bases). This CDR3 has 14 residues. Germline V CDR1 and CDR2: MNHNS, SASEGT. The V gene lost 10 bases and the J gene lost 6 bases, with 21 bases spanning the gap. The CDR3 DNA sequence: TGTGCCATTCCGGCGAGGGGACGGGCGTCTGAAGCTTTCTTT. The encoded protein is CAIPARGRASEAFF.

The chain couples TRBV19 to TRBJ1-2; 9 bases match TRBD1. Germline V CDR1 and CDR2: LNHDA, SQIVND (reference sequence). With 7 bases clipped from V and 3 bases from J, the junction kept 6 bases outside the gene matches. This CDR3 spans 14 amino acids. The CDR3: CASNLDRGYYGYTF. The CDR3, as DNA: TGTGCCAGTAACCTGGACAGGGGTTACTATGGCTACACCTTC.

V and J are TRBV10-1 and TRBJ2-3, with a weak D call TRBD1 (6 bases). Deletions cut 5 bases from V and 2 bases from J, with 8 bases between. The V gene's germline CDR1 is WNHNN and CDR2 SYGVQD (reference sequence). CDR3 length: 13 residues. CDR3 sequence reads: CASSHRVTDTQYF. The CDR3 nucleotides read TGCGCCAGCAGTCACAGGGTCACAGATACGCAGTATTTT.

The gene calls are TRBV18 and TRBJ1-1; 8 bases are a match to TRBD1. The V segment lost 8 bases and the J segment 1 base; nucleotides outside the gene matches: 9. The CDR3 consists of 15 residues. Germline CDR1 and CDR2: KGHSH and LQKENI. CDR3 amino acids: CASRAAGQGNTEAFF. The CDR3 DNA reads as TGTGCCAGCCGCGCCGCCGGACAGGGGAACACTGAAGCTTTCTTT.

The chain links TRBV4-3 to TRBJ2-7, with 9 bases aligning to TRBD1. Germline loops: CDR1 LGHNA, CDR2 YSLEER. The ends lost 2 bases at V and 3 bases at J; junction bases unmatched: 11. CDR3 length equals 17 residues. The CDR3 DNA reads as TGCGCCAGCAGCCAAAACGCACAGGGGGCCGGATTCTACGAGCAGTACTTC. Protein sequence: CASSQNAQGAGFYEQYF.

Remarks on this clone: In the same sample, other DNA sequences code for this CDR3. The chain combines TRBV7-2 with TRBJ2-1; 8 bases line up with TRBD2. The trim removed 5 bases at V and 4 bases at J, leaving 7 bases unmatched. The length of the CDR3 is 15 residues. CDR1 SGHTA and CDR2 FQGNSA come from the germline V gene. In DNA form, the CDR3 reads TGTGCCAGCAGCCTTACTAGCGGAAAATACAATGAGCAGTTCTTC. Translating it yields CASSLTSGKYNEQFF.

The chain uses TRBV7-2 and TRBJ2-2, with D unresolved. Trimming stripped 3 bases from V and 5 bases from J, with 13 bases between. This CDR3 comprises 15 residues. Germline CDR1 reads SGHTA; CDR2 reads FQGNSA. CDR3 sequence: CASSFKVSGTGELFF. CDR3 nucleotide sequence: TGTGCCAGCAGCTTTAAGGTCTCCGGGACCGGGGAGCTGTTTTTT.

This chain joins TRBV7-8 and TRBJ2-5; D not resolved. CDR3 size: 13 residues. Germline V gives CDR1 SGHVS, CDR2 FQNEAQ. V was cut by 2 bases and J by 4 bases, with 8 bases left in between. The CDR3 loop is CASSLPSVETQYF. The DNA of the CDR3 is TGTGCCAGCAGCTTACCGTCGGTAGAGACCCAGTACTTC.